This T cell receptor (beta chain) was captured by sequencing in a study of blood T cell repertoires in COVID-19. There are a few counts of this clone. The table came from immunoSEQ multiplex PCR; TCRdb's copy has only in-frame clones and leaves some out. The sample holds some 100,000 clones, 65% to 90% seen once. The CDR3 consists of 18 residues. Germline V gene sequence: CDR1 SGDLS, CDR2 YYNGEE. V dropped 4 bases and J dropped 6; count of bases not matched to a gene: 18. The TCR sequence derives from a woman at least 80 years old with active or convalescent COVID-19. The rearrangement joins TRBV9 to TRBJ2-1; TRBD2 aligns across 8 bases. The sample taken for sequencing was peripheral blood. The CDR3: CASSLYSAGTSLRNEQFF. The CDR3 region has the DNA TGTGCCAGCAGCCTTTACTCTGCCGGGACTAGTCTTCGCAATGAGCAGTTCTTC.